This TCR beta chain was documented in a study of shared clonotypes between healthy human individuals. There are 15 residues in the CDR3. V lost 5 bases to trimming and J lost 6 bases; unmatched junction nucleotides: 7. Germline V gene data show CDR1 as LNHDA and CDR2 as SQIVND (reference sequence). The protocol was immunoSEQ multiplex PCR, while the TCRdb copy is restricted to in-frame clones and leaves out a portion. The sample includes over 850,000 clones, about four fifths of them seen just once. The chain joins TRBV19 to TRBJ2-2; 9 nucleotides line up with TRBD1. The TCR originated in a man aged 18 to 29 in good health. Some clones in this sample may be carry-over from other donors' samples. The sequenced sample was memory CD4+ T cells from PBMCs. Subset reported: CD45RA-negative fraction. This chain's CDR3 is CASSGWTGAAGELFF. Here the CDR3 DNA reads TGTGCCAGTAGTGGGTGGACAGGGGCAGCCGGGGAGCTGTTTTTT.